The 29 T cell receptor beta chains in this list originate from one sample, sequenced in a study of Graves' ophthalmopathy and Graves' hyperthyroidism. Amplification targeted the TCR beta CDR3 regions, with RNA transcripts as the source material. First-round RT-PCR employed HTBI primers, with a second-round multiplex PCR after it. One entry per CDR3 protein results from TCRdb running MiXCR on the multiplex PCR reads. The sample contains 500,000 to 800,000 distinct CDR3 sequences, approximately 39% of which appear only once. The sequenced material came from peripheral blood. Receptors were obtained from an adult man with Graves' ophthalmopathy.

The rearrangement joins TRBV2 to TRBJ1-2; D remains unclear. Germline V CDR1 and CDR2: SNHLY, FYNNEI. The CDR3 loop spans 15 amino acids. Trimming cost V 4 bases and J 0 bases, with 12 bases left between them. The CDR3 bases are TGTGCCAGCAGTGCTAGCCCCGCGGCTAACTATGGCTACACCTTC. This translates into CASSASPAANYGYTF.

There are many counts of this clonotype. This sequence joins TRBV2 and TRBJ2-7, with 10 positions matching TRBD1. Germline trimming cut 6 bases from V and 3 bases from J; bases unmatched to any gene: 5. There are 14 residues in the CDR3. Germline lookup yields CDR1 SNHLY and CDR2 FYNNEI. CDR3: CASRGQGIVYEQYF. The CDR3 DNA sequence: TGTGCCAGCAGGGGACAGGGGATAGTCTACGAGCAGTACTTC. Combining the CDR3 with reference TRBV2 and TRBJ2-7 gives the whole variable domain EPEVTQTPSHQVTQMGQEVILRCVPISNHLYFYWYRQILGQKVEFLVSFYNNEISEKSEIFDDQFSVERPDGSNFTLKIRSTKLEDSAMYFCASRGQGIVYEQYFGPGTRLTVT.

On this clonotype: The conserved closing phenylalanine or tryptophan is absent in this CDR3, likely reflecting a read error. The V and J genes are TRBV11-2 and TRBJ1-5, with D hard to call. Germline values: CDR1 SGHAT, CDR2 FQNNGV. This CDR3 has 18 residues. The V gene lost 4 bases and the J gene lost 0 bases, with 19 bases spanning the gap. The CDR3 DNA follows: TGTGCCAGCAGCTCTCTTCGGACTAGCTACGATAGCAATCAGCCCCAGCATTCA. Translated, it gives CASSSLRTSYDSNQPQHS.

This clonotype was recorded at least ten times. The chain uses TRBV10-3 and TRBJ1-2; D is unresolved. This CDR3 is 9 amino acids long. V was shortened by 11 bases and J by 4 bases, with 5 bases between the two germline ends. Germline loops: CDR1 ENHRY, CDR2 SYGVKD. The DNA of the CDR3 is TGTGCCTTTAGCTATGGCTACACCTTC. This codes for CAFSYGYTF.

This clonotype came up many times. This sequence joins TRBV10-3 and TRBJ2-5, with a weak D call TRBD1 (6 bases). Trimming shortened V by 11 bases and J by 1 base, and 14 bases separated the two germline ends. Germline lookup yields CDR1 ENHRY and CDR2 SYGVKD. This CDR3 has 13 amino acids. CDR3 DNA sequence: TGTGCCTCCCAAGACAGGCCCCAAGAGACCCAGTACTTC. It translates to CASQDRPQETQYF.

The CDR3 sequence: CATSFRTDQETQYF. The CDR3 DNA reads TGTGCCACCAGCTTCCGGACAGACCAAGAGACCCAGTACTTC. V is TRBV15 and J is TRBJ2-5; TRBD1 is a possible D gene (6 bases). Per germline, CDR1 LNHNV and CDR2 YYDKDF (reference sequence). The CDR3 has 14 amino acids. V was trimmed by 5 bases and J by 0 bases, leaving 10 bases between them.

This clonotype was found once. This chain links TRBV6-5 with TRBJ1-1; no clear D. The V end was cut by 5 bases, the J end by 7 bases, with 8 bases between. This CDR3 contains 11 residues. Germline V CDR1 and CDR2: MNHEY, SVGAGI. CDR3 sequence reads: CASSRMDEAFF. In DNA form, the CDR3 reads TGTGCCAGCAGTAGGATGGATGAAGCTTTCTTT.

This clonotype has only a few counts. CDR3 bases: TGTGCCAGCAGCCTAACAGTTACCGGGGAGCTGTTTTTT. It is translated as CASSLTVTGELFF. The J gene is TRBJ2-2, the V gene TRBV6-5, with no clear D. V was clipped by 6 bases and J by 5 bases, with 10 bases between them. From germline, CDR1 is MNHEY and CDR2 SVGAGI. The CDR3 extends over 13 amino acids.

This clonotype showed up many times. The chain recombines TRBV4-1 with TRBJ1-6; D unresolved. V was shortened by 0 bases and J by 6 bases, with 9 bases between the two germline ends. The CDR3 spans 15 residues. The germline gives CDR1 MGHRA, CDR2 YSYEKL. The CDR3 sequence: CASSQEQTINSPLHF. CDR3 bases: TGCGCCAGCAGCCAAGAACAGACAATTAATTCACCCCTCCACTTT.

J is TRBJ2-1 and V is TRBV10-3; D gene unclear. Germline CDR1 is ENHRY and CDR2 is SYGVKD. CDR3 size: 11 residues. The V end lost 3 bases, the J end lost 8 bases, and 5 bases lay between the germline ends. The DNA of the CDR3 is TGTGCCATCAGTGAAGTCCATGAGCAGTTCTTC. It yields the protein CAISEVHEQFF.

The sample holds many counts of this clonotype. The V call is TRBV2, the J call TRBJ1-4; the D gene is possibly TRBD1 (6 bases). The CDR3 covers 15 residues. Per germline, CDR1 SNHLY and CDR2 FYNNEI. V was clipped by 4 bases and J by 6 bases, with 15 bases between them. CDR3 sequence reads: CASSATGLGYEKLFF. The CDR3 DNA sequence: TGTGCCAGCAGTGCTACAGGGCTTGGGTATGAAAAACTGTTTTTT. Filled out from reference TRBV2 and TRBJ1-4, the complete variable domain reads EPEVTQTPSHQVTQMGQEVILRCVPISNHLYFYWYRQILGQKVEFLVSFYNNEISEKSEIFDDQFSVERPDGSNFTLKIRSTKLEDSAMYFCASSATGLGYEKLFFGSGTQLSVL.

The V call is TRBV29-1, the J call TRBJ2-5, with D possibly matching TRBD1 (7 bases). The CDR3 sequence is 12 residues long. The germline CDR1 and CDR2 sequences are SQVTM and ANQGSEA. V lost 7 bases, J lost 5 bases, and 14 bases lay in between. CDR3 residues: CSGEEGAETQYF. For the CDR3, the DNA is TGCAGCGGAGAGGAGGGGGCCGAGACCCAGTACTTC.

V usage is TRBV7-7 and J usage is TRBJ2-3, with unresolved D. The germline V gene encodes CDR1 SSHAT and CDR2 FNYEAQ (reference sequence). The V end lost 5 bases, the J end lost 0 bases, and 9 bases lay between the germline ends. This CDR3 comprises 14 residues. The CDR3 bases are TGTGCCAGCAGCCCCACCGCTAGCACAGATACGCAGTATTTT. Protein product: CASSPTASTDTQYF.

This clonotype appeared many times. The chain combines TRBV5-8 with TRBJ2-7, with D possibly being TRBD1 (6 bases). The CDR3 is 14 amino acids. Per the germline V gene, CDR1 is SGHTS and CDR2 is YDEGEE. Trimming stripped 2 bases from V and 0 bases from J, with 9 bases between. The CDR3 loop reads CASSLNRDSYEQYF. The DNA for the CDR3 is TGTGCCAGCAGCTTAAACAGGGACTCCTACGAGCAGTACTTC. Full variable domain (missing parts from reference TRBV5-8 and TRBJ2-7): EAGVTQSPTHLIKTRGQQATLRCSPISGHTSVYWYQQALGLGLQFLLWYDEGEERNRGNFPPRFSGRQFPNYSSELNVNALELEDSALYLCASSLNRDSYEQYFGPGTRLTVT.

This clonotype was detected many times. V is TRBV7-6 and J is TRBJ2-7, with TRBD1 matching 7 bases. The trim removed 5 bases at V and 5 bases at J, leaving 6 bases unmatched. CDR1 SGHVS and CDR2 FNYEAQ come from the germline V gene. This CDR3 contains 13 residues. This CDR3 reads CASSDRQGNEQYF. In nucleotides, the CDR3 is TGTGCCAGCAGCGACCGACAGGGCAACGAGCAGTACTTC.

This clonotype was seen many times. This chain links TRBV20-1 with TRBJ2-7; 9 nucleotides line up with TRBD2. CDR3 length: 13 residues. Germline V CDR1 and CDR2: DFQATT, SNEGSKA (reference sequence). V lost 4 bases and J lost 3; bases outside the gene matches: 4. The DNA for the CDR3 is TGCAGTGCTATCGGGACTAGCTACTACGAGCAGTACTTC. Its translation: CSAIGTSYYEQYF.

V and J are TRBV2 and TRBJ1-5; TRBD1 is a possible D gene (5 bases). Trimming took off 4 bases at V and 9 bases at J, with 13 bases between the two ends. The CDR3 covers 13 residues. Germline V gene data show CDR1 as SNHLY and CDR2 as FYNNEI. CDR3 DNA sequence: TGTGCCAGCAGTGCCGGGACTCGTTGGCCCCAGCATTTT. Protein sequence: CASSAGTRWPQHF.

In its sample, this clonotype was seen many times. CDR3: CASSPSNTIYF. The CDR3 DNA follows: TGTGCCAGCAGCCCCAGCAACACCATATATTTT. This chain uses TRBV12-3 or TRBV12-4 with TRBJ1-3; no reliable D call. CDR3 length: 11 amino acids. V lost 6 bases and J 7 bases, leaving 7 bases between the germline ends.

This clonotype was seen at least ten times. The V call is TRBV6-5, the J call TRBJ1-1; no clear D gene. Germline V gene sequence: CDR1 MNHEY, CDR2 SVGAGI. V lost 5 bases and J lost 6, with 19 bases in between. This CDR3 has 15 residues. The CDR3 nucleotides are TGTGCCAGCAGTCCCACGACCGGTTGGGTCGCTGAAGCTTTCTTT. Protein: CASSPTTGWVAEAFF.

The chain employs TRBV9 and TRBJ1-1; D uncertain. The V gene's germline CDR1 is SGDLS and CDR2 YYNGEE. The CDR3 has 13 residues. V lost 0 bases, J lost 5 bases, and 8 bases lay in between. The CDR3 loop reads CASSVELGTEAFF. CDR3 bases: TGTGCCAGCAGCGTAGAGTTGGGGACTGAAGCTTTCTTT.

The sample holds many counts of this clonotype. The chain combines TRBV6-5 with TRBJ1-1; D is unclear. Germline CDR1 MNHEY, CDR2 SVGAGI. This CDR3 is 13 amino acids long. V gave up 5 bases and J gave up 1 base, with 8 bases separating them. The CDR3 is CASSRLENTEAFF. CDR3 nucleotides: TGTGCCAGCAGTCGCCTAGAGAACACTGAAGCTTTCTTT.

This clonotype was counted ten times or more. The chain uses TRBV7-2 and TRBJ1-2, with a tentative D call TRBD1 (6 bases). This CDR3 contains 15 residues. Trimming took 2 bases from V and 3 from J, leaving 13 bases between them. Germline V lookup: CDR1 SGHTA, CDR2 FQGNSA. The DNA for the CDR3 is TGTGCCAGCAGCTTAACCCGGGGGCGTGACTATGGCTACACCTTC. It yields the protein CASSLTRGRDYGYTF.

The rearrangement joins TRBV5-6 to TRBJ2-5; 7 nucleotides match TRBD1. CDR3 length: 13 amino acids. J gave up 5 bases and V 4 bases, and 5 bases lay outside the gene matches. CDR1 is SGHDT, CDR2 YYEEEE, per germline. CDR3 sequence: CASSDRVVETQYF. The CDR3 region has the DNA TGTGCCAGCAGCGACAGGGTTGTGGAGACCCAGTACTTC.

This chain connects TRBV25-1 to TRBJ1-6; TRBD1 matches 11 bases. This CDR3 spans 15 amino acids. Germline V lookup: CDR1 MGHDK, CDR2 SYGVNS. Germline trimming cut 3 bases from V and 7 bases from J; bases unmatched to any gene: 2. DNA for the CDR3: TGTGCCAGCAGTGAGGGACAGGGGGGCAATTCACCCCTCCACTTT. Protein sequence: CASSEGQGGNSPLHF.

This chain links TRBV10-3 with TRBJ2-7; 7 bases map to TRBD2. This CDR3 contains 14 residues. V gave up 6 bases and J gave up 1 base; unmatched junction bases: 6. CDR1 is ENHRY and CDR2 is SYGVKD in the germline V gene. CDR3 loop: CAISSGGLSYEQYF. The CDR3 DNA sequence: TGTGCCATCAGCTCGGGGGGACTTTCCTACGAGCAGTACTTC.

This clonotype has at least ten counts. CDR3 residues: CASSPQGGDYGYTF. The CDR3 coding sequence is TGTGCCAGCAGCCCACAGGGGGGGGACTATGGCTACACCTTC. The chain recombines TRBV7-2 with TRBJ1-2; 8 bases map to TRBD1. Germline trimming cut 5 bases from V and 3 bases from J; bases unmatched to any gene: 5. Per the germline V gene, CDR1 is SGHTA and CDR2 is FQGNSA. The CDR3 totals 14 residues.

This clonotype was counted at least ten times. The CDR3 DNA reads as TGTGCCAGCAGCCCCGGGACTTCCCAAGAGACCCAGTACTTC. Protein: CASSPGTSQETQYF. This sequence joins TRBV9 and TRBJ2-5, with D possibly TRBD2 on 6 matching bases. Germline V gene lookup returns CDR1 SGDLS and CDR2 YYNGEE. V lost 4 bases, J lost 1 base, and 11 bases lay in between. The CDR3 runs to 14 residues.

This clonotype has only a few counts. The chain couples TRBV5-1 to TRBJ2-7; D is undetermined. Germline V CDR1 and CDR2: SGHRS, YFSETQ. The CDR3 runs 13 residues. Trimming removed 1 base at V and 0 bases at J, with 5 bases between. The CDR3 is CASSLSISYEQYF. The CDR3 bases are TGCGCCAGCAGCTTGAGTATCTCCTACGAGCAGTACTTC.

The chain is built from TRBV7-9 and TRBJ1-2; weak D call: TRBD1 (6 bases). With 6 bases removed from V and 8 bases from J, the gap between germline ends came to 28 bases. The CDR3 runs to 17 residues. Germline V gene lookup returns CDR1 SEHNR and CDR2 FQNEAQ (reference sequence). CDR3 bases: TGTGCCAGCAGATACCATCCAGGACAGCTCCCTCTTCAAGGCTACACCTTC. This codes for CASRYHPGQLPLQGYTF.